This record covers a single T cell receptor (beta chain). This sample stems from a study of blood T cells in healthy people across ages. Healthy Russian Caucasian donors spanned ages about 6 to 95 years. Total RNA, at least 5 micrograms per sample, was extracted from PBMCs. The authors ran a second PCR of roughly 6 to 12 cycles using a sample-barcoded 5' primer and a J-beta primer mix. Every cDNA was tagged by a template-switch adaptor with 12 random nucleotides. TCRdb used MiXCR to reprocess the 5' RACE reads, holding one entry per CDR3 protein. The data show 1.5 million to 2 million distinct CDR3 sequences, with roughly 27% seen just once and roughly 8% held by the top ten. Germline CDR1 reads SNHLY; CDR2 reads FYNNEI. The length of the CDR3 is 15 residues.

This chain uses TRBV2 with TRBJ2-4, with D maybe TRBD1 (6 bases). TRBJ2-7 matches the DNA end more closely, so the J call is doubtful. Sequencing was performed on blood. This clonotype was sampled from a woman in her thirties in good health. For the CDR3, the DNA is TGTGCCAGCAGTGAAGTTCTGACAGGCAGTTACGAGCAGTACTTC. It specifies CASSEVLTGSYEQYF.